The present entry profiles one TCR beta chain with its context. The clone's antigen remains unknown. Base qualities are not recorded, but no much larger clone differs from it by a single base. These data originate in a study of cytomegalovirus exposure and HLA in healthy donors (dated by TCRdb to 2015 to 2018). Turning to the overall study: An earlier analysis of several hundred of the donors reported 276 Gb of sequence data and around 100 million unique TCR beta sequences obtained from 180 million or so T cells. An early release covering approximately 600 HLA-typed donors comprised about 310 gigabases of sequencing data and around 80 million unique TCR sequences. The genetic ancestry cluster associated with self-reported Caucasian donors included approximately 85% of the 300 to 450 genotyped donors. The aim of the study was to test whether cataloging public T cell receptors could identify signatures of past pathogen exposure. The study used immunosequencing to profile the T cell repertoires of approximately 640 subjects and linked those repertoires to cytomegalovirus serostatus. Along with the 666-subject first cohort, a separate validation cohort of 120 different subjects was used. High-throughput TCR immunosequencing, statistical association of individual TCRs with disease status, and machine learning were combined to predict cytomegalovirus infection status. To study patterns of TCR occurrence, a later analysis re-analyzed previously published TCR beta repertoires from under 750 donors and added high-resolution HLA genotyping. The later analysis used no new phenotypic data to find candidate immune exposures, relying instead on TCR beta sequences and their occurrence across donors. An earlier analysis of 500 to 750 of the donors applied high-throughput TCR beta sequencing to assess whether each TCR beta V gene segment acted as functional or pseudogenic. Alongside the repertoire data, information on donor age, sex, ethnicity and CMV serostatus was compiled. A later genetic analysis used genome-wide SNP genotypes for about 60% of the roughly 700 donors, treating that subset as a discovery cohort. All discovery cohort repertoires had been generated on a single sequencing platform. Class I and class II HLA loci were covered by the typing at four-digit resolution. Typing coverage varied by locus: about 620-630 donors for A, B, C, DRB1 and DQB1; around 560 for DQA1; more than 600 for DPA1; 450 to 480 for DPB1. About five DR-DQ haplotypes were treated as single units for association and clustering because of strong linkage in the cohort. On average, approximately 250,000 unique TCR beta nucleotide sequences were sequenced per donor among about 400 genotyped donors of the cohort, with approximately 18% of those sequences being non-productive.

In total, roughly 710 healthy bone marrow donors made up the cohort. At the time of sampling, every cohort member was nominally healthy, though immune exposures that went unrecorded were likely present. The donor tested CMV seronegative, placing the donor among the roughly 400 seronegative members of the cohort. A peripheral blood sample was provided by each donor, and peripheral blood mononuclear cells were used for TCR beta sequencing. The Qiagen DNeasy Blood Extraction Kit was used to extract genomic DNA from the blood cell samples. The protocol used for the library was the immunoSEQ multiplex PCR assay. A mixture of 60 forward primers for TCR Vbeta segments and 13 reverse primers for TCR Jbeta segments was used in the multiplex PCR. A multiplex PCR assay on genomic DNA amplified the CDR3 region of rearranged TCR beta genes. The amplified TCR beta libraries were sequenced on the Illumina HiSeq System as 87-base-pair reads. Processing in the source paper ran as follows. A later analysis counted tens of millions of unique TCR beta chains across the 690 or so repertoires, and roughly 9.9 million of these chains were shared by at least two donors. Raw reads were error-corrected and collapsed into unique sequences by a nearest-neighbor algorithm in which closely related sequences were merged to remove PCR and sequencing errors. CDR3 sequences were aligned to IMGT reference sequences to assign V, D and J gene segments. For a sequence to be retained, a match of at least six nucleotides to both a V gene segment and a J gene segment was required. Rearrangements were classified as productive when the CDR3 lacked stop codons and remained in frame with V and J, and all other rearrangements were classified as non-productive. Following IMGT convention, CDR3 was defined as the stretch from the second conserved V-encoded cysteine to the conserved J-encoded phenylalanine. The earlier analysis of 587 of the donors excluded sequences that lacked an unambiguous match to a single V gene segment. In an earlier analysis of 587 of the donors, V segments were called functional above 56.7% productive rearrangements and were called segregating when the between-donor standard deviation exceeded 5%. A statistical classification framework was built to diagnose cytomegalovirus status from the catalog of TCR beta chain sequences. A later analysis assigned V and J genes by comparing TCR nucleotide sequences with IMGT/GENE-DB human TR gene sequences. A later analysis assigned CDR3 sequences and most-parsimonious VDJ recombination scenarios with the TCRdist pipeline. A later analysis defined each TCR beta chain by its CDR3 amino acid sequence plus V-gene family, and excluded reads lacking a unique V-gene family. A later analysis removed 592 highly shared, low-generation-probability nucleotide sequences to deal with suspected cross-contamination and a sequencing artifact. In a later analysis, a clonal expansion index for each public chain was calculated from normalized within-repertoire ranks of inferred template counts. In a later analysis, generation probabilities were computed with a VDJ recombination model fitted to out-of-frame rearrangements, and the resulting probabilities were checked against IGoR. Hypergeometric tests were used in a later analysis to score TCR-TCR, TCR-HLA and TCR-CMV co-occurrence, with a repertoire-size bias correction applied to the TCR pairs. False discovery rates were estimated in a later analysis by permuting HLA or CMV assignments 20 times. A later analysis grouped co-occurring TCRs with DBSCAN, adding TCRdist sequence similarity when clustering within HLA-allele-positive subsets. For co-occurrence clustering, repertoires with fewer than 30,000 or more than 120,000 public chains were excluded, along with 4 to 6 repertoires with anomalous nucleotide sharing. The table was pulled from immuneACCESS by TCRdb, which kept in-frame rearrangements only. Such tables lose some clones; where checked, under half of the loss comes from unresolved V genes, and the rest has no known cause. For V, J and clone size, that table is used; D and trimming come from the DNA. In this sample the table shows roughly 230,000 clones, roughly 78% of which occur a single time. The ten largest clones take up about 0.47% of the sample.

Overall study outcomes, separate from this receptor: In vitro tests confirmed that a few of the cytomegalovirus-associated TCR beta chains recognize cytomegalovirus antigens. The authors suggested that the approach could potentially be generalized to other disease states and immunological phenotypes. A cluster of highly shared sequence variants was judged likely to represent a technical artifact of the sequencing pipeline. According to a later analysis, TCR association rates differed among HLA loci, with DRB1 alleles showing the most associated TCRs and HLA-C alleles showing the fewest. According to a later analysis, parvovirus B19, influenza, CMV and Epstein-Barr virus appeared linked to several top co-occurrence clusters. In an earlier analysis of roughly 500 of the donors, most TCR beta V segments appeared in productive rearrangements about 87% or about 30% of the time, broadly matching IMGT annotations. When HLA alleles, especially DR and DQ, strongly co-occurred, attributing TCR associations to individual alleles was difficult. Presence/absence analyses assumed roughly uniform sequencing depth across donors, an assumption that may not hold. Cytomegalovirus status was reported to be diagnosed by the classifier with high specificity and sensitivity in both the original and validation cohorts. The study listed approximately 150 TCR beta chains as associated with cytomegalovirus. Specific HLA alleles were associated with 16,951 TCR beta sequences at a false discovery rate of 0.05 in a later analysis. A later genetic analysis reported fewer N-insertions in productive TCRs among donors in an Asian-associated ancestry cluster than the roughly 620-donor mean. In a later analysis, HLA-associated TCR beta chains were found to be more clonally expanded and to have lower generation probabilities than equally common non-associated chains. Correlated functional status among segregating V segments might reflect linkage disequilibrium, but an unknown experimental factor could not be ruled out. Because the 87-base-pair reads could not distinguish some IMGT-functional V segments, including TRBV6-2 and TRBV6-3, those segments were excluded. Because counts were too low, about 15 rarely observed V segments, including chromosome 9 orphons, were left out of the earlier analysis of approximately 500 of the donors. Only TCR beta chains were sequenced in this cohort, and the absence of alpha or paired-chain data limited detectable features. Because HLA typing was unavailable for some donors at each locus, only the typed subset was used in association tests. A further reported finding was that TCR beta sequences accurately predicted the HLA-A and HLA-B alleles for most subjects in the first cohort. In a later genetic analysis, a missense DCLRE1C variant was associated with V-gene and J-gene trimming of TCR beta chains, and the association was replicated in an independent cohort. The only immune exposure information available for the cohort was CMV serostatus. Across donors, most TCR sequences were observed very rarely, whereas some public TCRs were present in many individuals. In a later analysis, most CMV-associated TCR beta chains were found to appear HLA-restricted, with HLA associations seemingly driven largely by CMV exposure.

V was cut back by 2 bases and J by 6 bases, leaving a gap of 8 bases between them. CDR1 MNHEY and CDR2 SMNVEV were looked up in the germline V gene (reference sequence). From its cysteine to its phenylalanine, the CDR3 spans 13 amino acids. Solely the CDR3 DNA is kept, with 39 bases framed from the first base. This receptor was taken from a boy aged 5-17 years in good health and CMV-seronegative. Sequenced material: PBMCs. The chain is encoded by TRBV27 joined to TRBJ2-1, with a weak D call of TRBD1 (5 bases match). This receptor has the CDR3 CASSLGRVNEQFF. In nucleotide form, the sequence is TGTGCCAGCAGTTTAGGCAGGGTCAATGAGCAGTTCTTC.